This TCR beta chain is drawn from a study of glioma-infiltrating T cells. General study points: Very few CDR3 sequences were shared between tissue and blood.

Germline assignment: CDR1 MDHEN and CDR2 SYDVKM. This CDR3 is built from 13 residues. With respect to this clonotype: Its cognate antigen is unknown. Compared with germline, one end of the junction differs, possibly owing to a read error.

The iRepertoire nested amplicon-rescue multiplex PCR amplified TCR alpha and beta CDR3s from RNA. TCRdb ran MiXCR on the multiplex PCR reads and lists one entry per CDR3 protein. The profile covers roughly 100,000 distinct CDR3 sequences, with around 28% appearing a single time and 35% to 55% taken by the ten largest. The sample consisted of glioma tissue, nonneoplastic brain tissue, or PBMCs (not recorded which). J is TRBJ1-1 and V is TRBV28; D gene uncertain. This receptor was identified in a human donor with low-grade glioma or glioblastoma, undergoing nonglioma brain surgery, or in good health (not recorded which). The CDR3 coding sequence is TGTGCCCGCAGTTTGTACCAGAGTTCAGGACCTTTCTTT. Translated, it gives CARSLYQSSGPFF. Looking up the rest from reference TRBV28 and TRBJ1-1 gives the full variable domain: DVKVTQSSRYLVKRTGEKVFLECVQDMDHENMFWYRQDPGLGLRLIYFSYDVKMKEKGDIPEGYSVSREKKERFSLILESASTNQTSMYLCARSLYQSSGPFFGQGTRLTVV.